This T cell receptor beta chain was observed in a study of tumor and adjacent non-tumor tissue in lung cancer. Study-wide context: The cohort had roughly 12 adenocarcinoma, 2 squamous cell and 1 small cell patients. General study results and limits: In normal lung, the top 100 clones were significantly more dominant than in tumor.

TCRbeta libraries were built with three rounds of nested PCR, modified from ARM-PCR. From the multiplex PCR reads, TCRdb called clonotypes with MiXCR, one entry per CDR3 protein. The sample lists 65,000 to 90,000 distinct CDR3 sequences; 80% were seen once. Remarks on this clonotype: Its target is not known.

This sample's RNA came from whole unsorted tissue. The source is a woman between 50 and 59 years old with non-small cell lung cancer. Sequenced sample: lung tumor tissue.

CDR3 residues: CSAQKPGQAGYEQYF. The CDR3 nucleotides are TGCAGTGCCCAGAAACCGGGGCAAGCGGGATACGAGCAGTACTTC. The chain has TRBV20-1 and TRBJ2-7; TRBD2 agrees at 7 bases. There are 15 residues in the CDR3. The V and J ends lost 6 bases and 4 bases, in that order; junction bases with no gene match: 15. Germline assignment: CDR1 DFQATT and CDR2 SNEGSKA (reference sequence).